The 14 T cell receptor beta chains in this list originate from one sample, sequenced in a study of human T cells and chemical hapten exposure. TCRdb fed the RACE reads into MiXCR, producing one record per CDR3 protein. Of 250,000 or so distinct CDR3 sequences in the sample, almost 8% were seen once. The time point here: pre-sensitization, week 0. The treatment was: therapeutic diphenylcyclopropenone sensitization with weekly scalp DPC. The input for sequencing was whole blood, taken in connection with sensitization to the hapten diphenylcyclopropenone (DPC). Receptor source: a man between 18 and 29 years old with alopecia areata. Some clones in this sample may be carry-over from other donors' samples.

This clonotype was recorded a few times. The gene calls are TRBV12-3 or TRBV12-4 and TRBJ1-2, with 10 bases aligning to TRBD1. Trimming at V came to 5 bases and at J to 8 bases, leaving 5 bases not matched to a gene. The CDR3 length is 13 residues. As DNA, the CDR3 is TGTGCCAGCAGTAAGGGACAGGGGTACGGCTACACCTTC. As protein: CASSKGQGYGYTF.

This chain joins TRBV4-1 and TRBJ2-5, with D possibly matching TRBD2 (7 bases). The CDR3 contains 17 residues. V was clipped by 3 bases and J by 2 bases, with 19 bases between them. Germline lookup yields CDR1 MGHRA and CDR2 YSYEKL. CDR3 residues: CASSHEGEGRNQETQYF. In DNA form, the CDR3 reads TGCGCCAGCAGCCACGAGGGGGAGGGGAGAAATCAAGAGACCCAGTACTTC.

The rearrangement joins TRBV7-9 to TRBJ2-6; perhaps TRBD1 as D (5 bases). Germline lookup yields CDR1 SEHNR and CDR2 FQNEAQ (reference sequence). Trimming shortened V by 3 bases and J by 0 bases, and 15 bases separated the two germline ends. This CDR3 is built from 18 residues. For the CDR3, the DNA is TGTGCCAGCAGCTTTCGCAGGGAATTTTCCTCTGGGGCCAACGTCCTGACTTTC. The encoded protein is CASSFRREFSSGANVLTF.

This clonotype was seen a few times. Here the CDR3 DNA reads TGTGCCAGCAGTTACAGCGGCGGGGGGCGCGTGGCTGAGCAGTTCTTC. Translated, it gives CASSYSGGGRVAEQFF. This sequence joins TRBV6-5 and TRBJ2-1, with 8 bases matching TRBD2. V was clipped by 2 bases and J by 9 bases; unmatched bases: 12. Germline-derived CDR1 and CDR2 are MNHEY and SVGAGI. CDR3 length: 16 residues.

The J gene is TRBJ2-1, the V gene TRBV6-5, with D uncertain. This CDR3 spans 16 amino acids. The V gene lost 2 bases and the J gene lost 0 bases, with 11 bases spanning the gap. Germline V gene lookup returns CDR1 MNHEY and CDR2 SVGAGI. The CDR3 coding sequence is TGTGCCAGCAGTTACGGGCGGAGAAGCTCCTACAATGAGCAGTTCTTC. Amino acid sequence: CASSYGRRSSYNEQFF.

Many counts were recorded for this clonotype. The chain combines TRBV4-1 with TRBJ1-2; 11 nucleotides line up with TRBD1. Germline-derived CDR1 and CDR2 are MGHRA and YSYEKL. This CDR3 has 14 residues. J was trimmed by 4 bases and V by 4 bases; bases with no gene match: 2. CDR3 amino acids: CASSRTGGGYGYTF. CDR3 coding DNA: TGCGCCAGCAGCCGGACAGGGGGCGGCTATGGCTACACCTTC.

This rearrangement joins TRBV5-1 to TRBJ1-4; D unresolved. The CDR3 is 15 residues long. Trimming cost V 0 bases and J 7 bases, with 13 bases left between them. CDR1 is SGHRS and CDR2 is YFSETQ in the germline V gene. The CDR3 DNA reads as TGCGCCAGCAGCTTGGTTGGCGACTCGGGTGAAAAACTGTTTTTT. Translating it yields CASSLVGDSGEKLFF.

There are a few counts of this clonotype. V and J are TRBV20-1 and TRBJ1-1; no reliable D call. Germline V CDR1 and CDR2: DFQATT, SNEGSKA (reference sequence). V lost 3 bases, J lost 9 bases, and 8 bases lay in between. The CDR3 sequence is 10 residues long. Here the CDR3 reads CSARTGKAFF. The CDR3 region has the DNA TGCAGTGCTAGGACGGGAAAAGCTTTCTTT.

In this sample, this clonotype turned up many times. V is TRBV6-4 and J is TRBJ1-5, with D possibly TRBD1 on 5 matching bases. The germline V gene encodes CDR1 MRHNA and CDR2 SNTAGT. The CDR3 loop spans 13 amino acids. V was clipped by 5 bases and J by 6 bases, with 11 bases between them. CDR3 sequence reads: CASSPGDAQPQHF. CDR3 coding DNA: TGTGCCAGCAGTCCCGGGGACGCTCAGCCCCAGCATTTT.

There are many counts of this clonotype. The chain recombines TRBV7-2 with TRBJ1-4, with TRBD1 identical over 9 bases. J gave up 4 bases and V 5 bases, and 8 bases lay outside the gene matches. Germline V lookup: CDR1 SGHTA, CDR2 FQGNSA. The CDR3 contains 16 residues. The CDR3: CASSLSPGQGNEKLFF. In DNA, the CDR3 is TGTGCCAGCAGCCTTAGCCCGGGACAGGGTAATGAAAAACTGTTTTTT.

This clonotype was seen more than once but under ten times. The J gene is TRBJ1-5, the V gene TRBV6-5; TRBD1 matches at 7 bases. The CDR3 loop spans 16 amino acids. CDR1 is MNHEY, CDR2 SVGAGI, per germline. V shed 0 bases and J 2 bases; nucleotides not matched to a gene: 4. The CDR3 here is CASSYSGRGGNQPQHF. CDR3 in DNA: TGTGCCAGCAGTTACTCCGGCAGGGGGGGCAATCAGCCCCAGCATTTT.

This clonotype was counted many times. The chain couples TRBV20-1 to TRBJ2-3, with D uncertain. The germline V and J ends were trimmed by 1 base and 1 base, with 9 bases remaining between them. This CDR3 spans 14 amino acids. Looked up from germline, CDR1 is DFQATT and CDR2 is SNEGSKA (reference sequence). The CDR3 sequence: CSARAAGGTDTQYF. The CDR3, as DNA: TGCAGTGCTAGAGCCGCTGGTGGCACAGATACGCAGTATTTT.

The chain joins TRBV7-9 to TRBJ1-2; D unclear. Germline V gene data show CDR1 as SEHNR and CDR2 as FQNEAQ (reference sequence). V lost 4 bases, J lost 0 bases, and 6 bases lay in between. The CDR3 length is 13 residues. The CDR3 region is CASSYEPNYGYTF. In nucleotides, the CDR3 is TGTGCCAGCAGCTACGAGCCTAACTATGGCTACACCTTC.

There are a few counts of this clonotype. CDR3 sequence (DNA): TGTGCCAGCAGTAAAGCCGGGACAGGGGAAAGGTTGCAGCCCCAGCATTTT. Its translation: CASSKAGTGERLQPQHF. This chain connects TRBV6-2 or TRBV6-3 to TRBJ1-5, with 10 nucleotides matching TRBD1. The germline V gene encodes CDR1 MNHEY and CDR2 SVGEGT. The V segment lost 5 bases and the J segment 7 bases; nucleotides outside the gene matches: 14. This CDR3 spans 17 amino acids.